The 10 T cell receptor beta chains in this list originate from one sample, sequenced in a study of cytomegalovirus exposure and HLA in healthy donors (TCRdb year 2017). Libraries were built with the immunoSEQ multiplex PCR assay. A mixture of 60 forward primers for TCR Vbeta segments and 13 reverse primers for TCR Jbeta segments was used in the multiplex PCR. In TCRdb, the immuneACCESS table is reduced to in-frame sequences with V and J assigned. These tables do not hold every clone; where another copy was compared, an unresolved V gene accounts for under half, and the others remain unexplained. The sample table on file contains just under 60,000 clones. The ten largest clonotypes hold around 3.7% of the sample. Source material: PBMCs. The receptor source for this set is a male donor in good health and CMV-seronegative.

The rearrangement uses TRBV6-1 and TRBJ1-5; 7 bases agree with TRBD1. The trim removed 6 bases at V and 5 bases at J, leaving 4 bases unmatched. Germline V CDR1 and CDR2: MNHNS, SASEGT. The CDR3 is 13 residues long. CDR3 DNA sequence: TGTGCCAGCAGCCGCAGGGGGGATCAGCCCCAGCATTTT. Its translation is CASSRRGDQPQHF.

This chain joins TRBV19 and TRBJ2-7; possible D gene TRBD2, 5 bases. Germline assignment: CDR1 LNHDA and CDR2 SQIVND (reference sequence). This CDR3 region has 12 residues. V was pared by 3 bases and J by 5 bases, with 8 bases between. In DNA, the CDR3 is TGTGCCAGTAGTATCAACGGGAACGAGCAGTACTTC. This codes for CASSINGNEQYF.

The rearrangement uses TRBV2 and TRBJ1-5; 9 bases match TRBD1. This CDR3 contains 13 residues. Losses at the gene ends were 8 bases for V and 3 bases for J; bases not matched to a gene: 2. CDR1 is SNHLY, CDR2 FYNNEI, per germline. The CDR3: CASGQGFNQPQHF. The CDR3 coding sequence is TGTGCCAGCGGACAGGGGTTCAATCAGCCCCAGCATTTT.

The chain couples TRBV6-5 to TRBJ1-2; TRBD1 matches at 11 bases. CDR3 length: 15 residues. Germline assignment: CDR1 MNHEY and CDR2 SVGAGI. V shed 6 bases, J shed 6 bases, and the junction held 9 bases outside the gene matches. CDR3 sequence (DNA): TGTGCCAGCAGACCTCCGGGACAGGGGGTTAATGGCTACACCTTC. Protein: CASRPPGQGVNGYTF.

The CDR3 coding sequence is TGTGCCAGCAGCTCTACGGCTAGCGGTTACGAGCAGTACTTC. This encodes CASSSTASGYEQYF. This sequence joins TRBV7-2 and TRBJ2-7; TRBD2 aligns across 7 bases. This CDR3 region has 14 residues. Germline V gives CDR1 SGHTA, CDR2 FQGNSA. The junction had 7 bases not matched to a gene; V was cut back by 4 bases and J by 4 bases.

This chain uses TRBV6-5 with TRBJ2-5; 7 bases are shared with TRBD1. J gave up 2 bases and V 6 bases, and 9 bases lay outside the gene matches. This CDR3 has 15 residues. Germline V gene sequence: CDR1 MNHEY, CDR2 SVGAGI. The CDR3 here is CASRLRGSRQETQYF. CDR3 in DNA: TGTGCCAGCAGACTCAGGGGGTCGCGACAAGAGACCCAGTACTTC.

The chain couples TRBV2 to TRBJ2-3, with 9 bases fitting TRBD2. V gave up 8 bases and J gave up 5 bases; unmatched junction bases: 2. There are 12 residues in the CDR3. Looked up from germline, CDR1 is SNHLY and CDR2 is FYNNEI. CDR3: CASGGGGDTQYF. As DNA, the CDR3 is TGTGCCAGCGGCGGGGGGGGAGATACGCAGTATTTT.

V gene TRBV7-2 combines with J gene TRBJ2-2, with D unclear. The CDR3 is 15 amino acids. Trimming pared 0 bases from V and 7 bases from J, leaving 12 bases between. CDR1 and CDR2 (germline): SGHTA, FQGNSA. The CDR3 sequence is CASSLAFEPGGELFF. DNA of the CDR3: TGTGCCAGCAGCTTAGCGTTCGAGCCTGGCGGGGAGCTGTTTTTT. The whole variable domain, filled in from reference TRBV7-2 and TRBJ2-2, reads GAGVSQSPSNKVTEKGKDVELRCDPISGHTALYWYRQSLGQGLEFLIYFQGNSAPDKSGLPSDRFSAERTGGSVSTLTIQRTQQEDSAVYLCASSLAFEPGGELFFGEGSRLTVL.

The chain combines TRBV6-1 with TRBJ1-4; 10 bases line up with TRBD1. CDR1 MNHNS and CDR2 SASEGT come from the germline V gene. This CDR3 comprises 17 residues. V was pared by 4 bases and J by 0 bases, with 5 bases of the junction left unmatched. CDR3 nucleotide sequence: TGTGCCAGCAGTGGACAGGGGGCAGTGGCAACTAATGAAAAACTGTTTTTT. Translation: CASSGQGAVATNEKLFF.

V and J are TRBV5-1 and TRBJ1-1, with D possibly TRBD1 on 5 matching bases. The germline CDR1 and CDR2 sequences are SGHRS and YFSETQ. The CDR3 is made up of 15 amino acids. Trimming took off 0 bases at V and 2 bases at J, with 11 bases between the two ends. The CDR3 loop is CASSLVQGANTEAFF. The CDR3 DNA sequence: TGCGCCAGCAGCTTGGTTCAGGGCGCAAACACTGAAGCTTTCTTT.